The clone carrying this T cell receptor beta chain was seen a handful of times. Antigen specificity is unknown. This sample was taken from a study of T cells in Graves' hyperthyroidism and ophthalmopathy. Overall study results and limits: Before onset, ophthalmopathy was predicted by the model a median approximately 6.7 months earlier.

RNA transcripts provided the source from which TCR beta CDR3 regions were amplified. Primed by the HTBI set, a first-round RT-PCR was run on the TCR CDR3. TCRdb reanalysed the multiplex PCR reads using MiXCR and keeps one entry per CDR3 protein. The table includes about 640,000 distinct CDR3 sequences, about 20% detected once. Diagnostic decisions used clinical symptoms, serum thyroxine and TRAb, thyroid ultrasound and orbital computed tomography. V was clipped by 4 bases and J by 0 bases; unmatched bases: 6. The CDR3 sequence is 16 residues long. CDR1 is KGHDR and CDR2 is SFDVKD in the germline V gene.

The sequence derives from a man younger than 40 with Graves' ophthalmopathy. The sequenced material came from blood. The gene calls are TRBV24-1 and TRBJ2-7, with TRBD2 identical over 9 bases. The CDR3 sequence: CATSELASGNSYEQYF. CDR3 bases: TGTGCCACCAGTGAGCTCGCTAGCGGGAACTCCTACGAGCAGTACTTC.